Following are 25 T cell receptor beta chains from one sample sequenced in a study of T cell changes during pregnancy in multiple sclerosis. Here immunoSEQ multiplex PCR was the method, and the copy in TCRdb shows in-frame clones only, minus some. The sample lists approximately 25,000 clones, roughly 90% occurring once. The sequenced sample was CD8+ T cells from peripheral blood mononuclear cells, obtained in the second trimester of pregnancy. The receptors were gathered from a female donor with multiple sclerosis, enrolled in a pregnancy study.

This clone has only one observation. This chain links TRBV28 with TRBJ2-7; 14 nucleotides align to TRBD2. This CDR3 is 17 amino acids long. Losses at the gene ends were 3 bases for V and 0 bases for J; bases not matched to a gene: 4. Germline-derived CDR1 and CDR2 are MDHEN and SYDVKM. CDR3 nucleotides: TGTGCCAGCAGTTTCCGGACTAGCGGGGGGAGCTCCTACGAGCAGTACTTC. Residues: CASSFRTSGGSSYEQYF.

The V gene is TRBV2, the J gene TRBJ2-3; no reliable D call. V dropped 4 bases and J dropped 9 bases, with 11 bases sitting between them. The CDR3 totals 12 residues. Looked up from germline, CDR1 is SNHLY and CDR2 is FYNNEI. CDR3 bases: TGTGCCAGCAGTGGGTTTATAGAAACGCAGTATTTT. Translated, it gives CASSGFIETQYF.

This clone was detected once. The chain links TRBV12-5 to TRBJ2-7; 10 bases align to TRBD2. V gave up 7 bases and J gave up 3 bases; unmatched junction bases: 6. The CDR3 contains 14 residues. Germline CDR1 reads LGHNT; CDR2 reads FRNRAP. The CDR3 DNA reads TGTGCTAGTGCCCTACCTAGCGGGGGCTACGAGCAGTACTTC. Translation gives CASALPSGGYEQYF.

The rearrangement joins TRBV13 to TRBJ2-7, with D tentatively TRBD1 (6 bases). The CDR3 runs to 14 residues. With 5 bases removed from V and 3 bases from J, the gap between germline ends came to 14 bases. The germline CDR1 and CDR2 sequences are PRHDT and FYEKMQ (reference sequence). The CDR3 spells CASSLGTLDYEQYF. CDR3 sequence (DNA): TGTGCCAGCAGCCTCGGGACACTGGACTACGAGCAGTACTTC.

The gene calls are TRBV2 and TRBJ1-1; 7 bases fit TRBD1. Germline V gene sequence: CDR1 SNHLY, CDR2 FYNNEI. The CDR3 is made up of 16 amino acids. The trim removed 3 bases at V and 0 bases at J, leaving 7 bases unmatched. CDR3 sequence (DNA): TGTGCCAGCAGTGATTGGGACAGACTCATGAACACTGAAGCTTTCTTT. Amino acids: CASSDWDRLMNTEAFF.

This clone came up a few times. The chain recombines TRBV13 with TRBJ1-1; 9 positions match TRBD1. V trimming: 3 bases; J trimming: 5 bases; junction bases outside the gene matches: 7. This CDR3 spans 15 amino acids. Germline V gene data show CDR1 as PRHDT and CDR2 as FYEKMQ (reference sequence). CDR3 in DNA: TGTGCCAGCAGCTTGGCCGGGACAGGGAGGACTGAAGCTTTCTTT. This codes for CASSLAGTGRTEAFF. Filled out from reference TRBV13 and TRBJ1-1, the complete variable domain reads AAGVIQSPRHLIKEKRETATLKCYPIPRHDTVYWYQQGPGQDPQFLISFYEKMQSDKGSIPDRFSAQQFSDYHSELNMSSLELGDSALYFCASSLAGTGRTEAFFGQGTRLTVV.

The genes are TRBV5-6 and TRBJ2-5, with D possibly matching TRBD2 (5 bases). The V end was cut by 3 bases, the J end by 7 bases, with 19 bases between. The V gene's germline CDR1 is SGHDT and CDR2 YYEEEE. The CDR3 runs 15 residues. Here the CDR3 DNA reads TGTGCCAGCAGCTGGGCCCGGACGCGCCGGGGGACCCAGTACTTC. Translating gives CASSWARTRRGTQYF.

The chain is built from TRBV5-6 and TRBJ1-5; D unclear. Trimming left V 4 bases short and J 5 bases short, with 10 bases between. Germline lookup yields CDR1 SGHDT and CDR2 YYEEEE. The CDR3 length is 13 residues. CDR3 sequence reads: CASSPGGDQPQHF. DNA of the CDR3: TGTGCCAGCAGCCCGGGCGGGGATCAGCCCCAGCATTTT. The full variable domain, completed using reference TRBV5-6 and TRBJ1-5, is DAGVTQSPTHLIKTRGQQVTLRCSPKSGHDTVSWYQQALGQGPQFIFQYYEEEERQRGNFPDRFSGHQFPNYSSELNVNALLLGDSALYLCASSPGGDQPQHFGDGTRLSIL.

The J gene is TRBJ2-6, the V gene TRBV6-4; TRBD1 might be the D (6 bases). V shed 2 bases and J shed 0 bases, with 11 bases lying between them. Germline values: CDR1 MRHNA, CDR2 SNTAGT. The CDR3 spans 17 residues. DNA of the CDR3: TGTGCCAGCAGTGACGAGAAAGGGGGCTCTGGGGCCAACGTCCTGACTTTC. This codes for CASSDEKGGSGANVLTF.

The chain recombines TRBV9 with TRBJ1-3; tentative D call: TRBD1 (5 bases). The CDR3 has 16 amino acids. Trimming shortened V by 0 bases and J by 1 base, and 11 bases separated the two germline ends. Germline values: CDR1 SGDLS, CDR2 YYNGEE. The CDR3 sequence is CASSVGRGSSGNTIYF. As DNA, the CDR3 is TGTGCCAGCAGCGTAGGGCGGGGGAGTTCTGGAAACACCATATATTTT.

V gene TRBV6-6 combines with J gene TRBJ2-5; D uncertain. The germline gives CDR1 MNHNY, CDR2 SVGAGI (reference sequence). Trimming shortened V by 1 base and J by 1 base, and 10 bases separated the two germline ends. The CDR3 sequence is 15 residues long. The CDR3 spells CASSYLGLSQETQYF. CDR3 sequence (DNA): TGTGCCAGCAGTTACTTGGGCCTATCCCAAGAGACCCAGTACTTC.

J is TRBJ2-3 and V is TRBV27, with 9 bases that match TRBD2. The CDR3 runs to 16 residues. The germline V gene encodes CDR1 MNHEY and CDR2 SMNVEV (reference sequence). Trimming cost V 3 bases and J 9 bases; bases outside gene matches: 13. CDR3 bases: TGTGCCAGCAGTTTGGTCGCGGGGGGGGGCCGGGTGACGCAGTATTTT. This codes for CASSLVAGGGRVTQYF.

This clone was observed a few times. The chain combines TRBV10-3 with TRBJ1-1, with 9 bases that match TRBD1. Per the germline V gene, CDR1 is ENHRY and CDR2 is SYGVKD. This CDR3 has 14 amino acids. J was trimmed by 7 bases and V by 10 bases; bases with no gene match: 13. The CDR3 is CATRSRDRVLEAFF. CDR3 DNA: TGTGCCACCCGGTCCCGGGACAGGGTCCTTGAAGCTTTCTTT.

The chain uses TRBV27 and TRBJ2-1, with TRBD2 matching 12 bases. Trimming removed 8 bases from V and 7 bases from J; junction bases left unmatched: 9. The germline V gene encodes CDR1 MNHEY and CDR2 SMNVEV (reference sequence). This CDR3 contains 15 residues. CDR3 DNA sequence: TGTGCCAGCGGACACCGACTAGCGGGGGATAATGAGCAGTTCTTC. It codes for CASGHRLAGDNEQFF.

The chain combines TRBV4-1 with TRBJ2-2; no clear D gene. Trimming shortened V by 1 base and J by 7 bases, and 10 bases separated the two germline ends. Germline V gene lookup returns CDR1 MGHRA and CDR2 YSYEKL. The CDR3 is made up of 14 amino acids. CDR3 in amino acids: CASSQGYSLGELFF. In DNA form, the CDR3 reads TGCGCCAGCAGCCAAGGGTACAGCCTCGGGGAGCTGTTTTTT.

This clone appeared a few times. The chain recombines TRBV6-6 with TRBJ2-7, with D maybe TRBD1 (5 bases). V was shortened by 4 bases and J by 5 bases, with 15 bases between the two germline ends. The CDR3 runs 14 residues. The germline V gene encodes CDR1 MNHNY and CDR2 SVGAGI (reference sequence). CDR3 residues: CASSLAGSGNEQYF. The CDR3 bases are TGTGCCAGCAGTTTAGCAGGGTCAGGCAACGAGCAGTACTTC.

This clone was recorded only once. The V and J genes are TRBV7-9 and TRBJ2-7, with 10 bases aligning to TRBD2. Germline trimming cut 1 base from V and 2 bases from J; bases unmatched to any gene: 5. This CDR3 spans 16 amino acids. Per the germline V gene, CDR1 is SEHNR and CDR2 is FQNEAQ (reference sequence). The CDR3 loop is CASSLGLAGAPYEQYF. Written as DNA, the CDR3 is TGTGCCAGCAGCTTAGGACTAGCGGGCGCCCCCTACGAGCAGTACTTC.

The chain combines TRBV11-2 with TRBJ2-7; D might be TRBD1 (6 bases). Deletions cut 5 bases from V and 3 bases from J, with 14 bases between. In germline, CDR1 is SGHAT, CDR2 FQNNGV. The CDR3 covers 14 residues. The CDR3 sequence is CASSPQGQLYEQYF. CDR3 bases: TGTGCCAGCAGCCCCCAGGGGCAGCTCTACGAGCAGTACTTC. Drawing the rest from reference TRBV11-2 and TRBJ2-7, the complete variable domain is EAGVAQSPRYKIIEKRQSVAFWCNPISGHATLYWYQQILGQGPKLLIQFQNNGVVDDSQLPKDRFSAERLKGVDSTLKIQPAKLEDSAVYLCASSPQGQLYEQYFGPGTRLTVT.

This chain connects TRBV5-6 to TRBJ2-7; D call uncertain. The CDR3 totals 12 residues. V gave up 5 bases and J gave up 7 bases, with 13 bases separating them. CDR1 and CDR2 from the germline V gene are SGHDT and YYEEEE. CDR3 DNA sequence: TGTGCCAGCAGTTCCTCGTCTTTTGAGCAGTACTTC. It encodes CASSSSSFEQYF.

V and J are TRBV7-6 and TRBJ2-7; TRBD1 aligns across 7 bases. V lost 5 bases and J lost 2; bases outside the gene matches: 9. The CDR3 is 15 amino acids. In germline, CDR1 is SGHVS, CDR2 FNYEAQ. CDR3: CASSPRTGATYEQYF. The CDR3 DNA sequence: TGTGCCAGCAGCCCAAGGACAGGAGCCACCTACGAGCAGTACTTC.

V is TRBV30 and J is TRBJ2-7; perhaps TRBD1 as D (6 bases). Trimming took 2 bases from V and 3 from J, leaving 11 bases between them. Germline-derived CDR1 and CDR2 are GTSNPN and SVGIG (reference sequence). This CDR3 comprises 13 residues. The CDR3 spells CAWSTGNDYEQYF. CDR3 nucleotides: TGTGCCTGGAGTACAGGGAACGACTACGAGCAGTACTTC. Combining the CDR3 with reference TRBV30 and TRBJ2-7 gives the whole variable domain SQTIHQWPATLVQPVGSPLSLECTVEGTSNPNLYWYRQAAGRGLQLLFYSVGIGQISSEVPQNLSASRPQDRQFILSSKKLLLSDSGFYLCAWSTGNDYEQYFGPGTRLTVT.

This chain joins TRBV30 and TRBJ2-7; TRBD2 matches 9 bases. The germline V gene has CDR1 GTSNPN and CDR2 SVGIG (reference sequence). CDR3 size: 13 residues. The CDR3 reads CVYGRGGLYEQYF. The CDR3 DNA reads TGTGTCTACGGGCGGGGGGGCCTATACGAGCAGTACTTC.

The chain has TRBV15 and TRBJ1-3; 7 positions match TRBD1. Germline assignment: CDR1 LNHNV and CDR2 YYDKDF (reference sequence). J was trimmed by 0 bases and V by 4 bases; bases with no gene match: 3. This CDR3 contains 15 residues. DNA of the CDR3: TGTGCCACCAGCACGGGACAGAGCTCTGGAAACACCATATATTTT. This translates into CATSTGQSSGNTIYF.

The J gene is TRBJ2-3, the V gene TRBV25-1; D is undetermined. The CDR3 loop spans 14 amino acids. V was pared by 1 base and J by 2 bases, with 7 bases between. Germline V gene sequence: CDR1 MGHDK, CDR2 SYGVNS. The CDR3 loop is CASSELTDTDTQYF. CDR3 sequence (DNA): TGTGCCAGCAGTGAATTAACAGACACAGATACGCAGTATTTT.

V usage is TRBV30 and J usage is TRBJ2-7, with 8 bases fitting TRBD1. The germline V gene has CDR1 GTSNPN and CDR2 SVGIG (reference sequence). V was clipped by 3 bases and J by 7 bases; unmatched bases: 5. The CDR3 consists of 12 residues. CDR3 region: CAWRTGVGEQYF. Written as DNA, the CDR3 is TGTGCCTGGAGGACAGGGGTTGGGGAGCAGTACTTC.